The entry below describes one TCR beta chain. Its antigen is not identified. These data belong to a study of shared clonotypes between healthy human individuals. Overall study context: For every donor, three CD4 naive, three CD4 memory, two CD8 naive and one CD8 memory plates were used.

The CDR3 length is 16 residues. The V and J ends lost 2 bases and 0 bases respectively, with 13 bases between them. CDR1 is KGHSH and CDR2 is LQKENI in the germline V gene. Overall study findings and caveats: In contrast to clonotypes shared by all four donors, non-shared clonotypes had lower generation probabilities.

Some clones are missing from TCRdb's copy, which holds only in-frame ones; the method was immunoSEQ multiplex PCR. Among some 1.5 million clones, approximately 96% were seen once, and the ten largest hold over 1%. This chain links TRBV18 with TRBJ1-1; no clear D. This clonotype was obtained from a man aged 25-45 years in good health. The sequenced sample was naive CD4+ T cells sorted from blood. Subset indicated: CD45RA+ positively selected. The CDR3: CASSPTTLAVNTEAFF. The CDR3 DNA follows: TGTGCCAGCTCACCAACAACTCTAGCCGTGAACACTGAAGCTTTCTTT.